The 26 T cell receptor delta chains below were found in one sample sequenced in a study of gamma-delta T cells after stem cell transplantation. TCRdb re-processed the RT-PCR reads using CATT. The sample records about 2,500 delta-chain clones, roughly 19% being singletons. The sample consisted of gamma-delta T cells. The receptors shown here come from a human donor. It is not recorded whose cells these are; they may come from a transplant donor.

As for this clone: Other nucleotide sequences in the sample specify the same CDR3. CDR3: CALGGLPDKLIF. The CDR3 region has the DNA TGTGCTCTTGGGGGATTGCCCGATAAACTCATCTTT. The gene calls are TRDV1 and TRDJ1; D gene unclear. Germline assignment: CDR1 TSWWSYY and CDR2 QGS. Trimming removed 4 bases from V and 3 bases from J, with 6 bases in between. The CDR3 runs to 12 residues.

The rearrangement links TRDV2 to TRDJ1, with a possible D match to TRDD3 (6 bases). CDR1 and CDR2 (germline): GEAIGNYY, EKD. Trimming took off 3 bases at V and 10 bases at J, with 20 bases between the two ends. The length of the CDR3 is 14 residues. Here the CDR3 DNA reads TGTGCCTGTGACGAAATCCAGGTACTGGGTGTACTCATCTTT. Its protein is CACDEIQVLGVLIF.

This chain's CDR3 is CALGEPYWGIRRNKLIF. For the CDR3, the DNA is TGTGCTCTTGGGGAACCGTACTGGGGGATAAGGCGGAATAAACTCATCTTT. This rearrangement joins TRDV1 to TRDJ1; 11 nucleotides agree with TRDD3. Germline CDR1 is TSWWSYY and CDR2 is QGS. V lost 1 base to trimming and J lost 6 bases; unmatched junction nucleotides: 10. This CDR3 has 17 amino acids.

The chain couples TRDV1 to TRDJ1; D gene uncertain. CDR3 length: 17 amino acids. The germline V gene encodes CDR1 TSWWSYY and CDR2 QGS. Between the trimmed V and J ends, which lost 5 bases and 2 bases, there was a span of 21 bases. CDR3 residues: CALGLWRPSDPTDKLIF. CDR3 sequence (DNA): TGTGCTCTTGGGCTTTGGCGGCCCTCTGACCCAACCGATAAACTCATCTTT.

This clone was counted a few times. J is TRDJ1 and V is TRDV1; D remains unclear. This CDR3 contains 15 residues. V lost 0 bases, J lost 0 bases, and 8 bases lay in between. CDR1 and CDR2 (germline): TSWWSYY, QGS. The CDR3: CALGELPRYTDKLIF. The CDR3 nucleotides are TGTGCTCTTGGGGAACTCCCTAGGTACACCGATAAACTCATCTTT.

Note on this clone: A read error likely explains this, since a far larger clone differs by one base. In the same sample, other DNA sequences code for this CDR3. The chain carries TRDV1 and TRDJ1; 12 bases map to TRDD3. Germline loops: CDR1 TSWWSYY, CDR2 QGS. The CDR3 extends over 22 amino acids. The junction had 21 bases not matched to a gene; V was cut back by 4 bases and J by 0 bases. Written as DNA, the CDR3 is TGTGCTCTTGGGGTCCTGCTTCCTAAGCAAATACTGGGGGATACTTACACCGATAAACTCATCTTT. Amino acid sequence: CALGVLLPKQILGDTYTDKLIF.

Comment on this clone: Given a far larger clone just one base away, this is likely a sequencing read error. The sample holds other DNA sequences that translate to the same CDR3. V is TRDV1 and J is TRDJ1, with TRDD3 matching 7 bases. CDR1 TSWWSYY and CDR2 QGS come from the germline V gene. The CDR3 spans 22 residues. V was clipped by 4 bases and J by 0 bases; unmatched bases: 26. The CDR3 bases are TGTGCTCTTGGGGGCCCAACTACGGTGCAAATATTGGGGGACCTGTACACCGATAAACTCATCTTT. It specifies CALGGPTTVQILGDLYTDKLIF.

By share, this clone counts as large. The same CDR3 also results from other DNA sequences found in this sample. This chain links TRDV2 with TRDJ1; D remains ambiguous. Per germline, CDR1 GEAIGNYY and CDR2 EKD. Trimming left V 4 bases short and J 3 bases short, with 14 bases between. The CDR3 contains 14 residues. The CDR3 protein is CACETITLADKLIF. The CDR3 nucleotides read TGTGCCTGTGAAACGATTACTCTGGCCGATAAACTCATCTTT.

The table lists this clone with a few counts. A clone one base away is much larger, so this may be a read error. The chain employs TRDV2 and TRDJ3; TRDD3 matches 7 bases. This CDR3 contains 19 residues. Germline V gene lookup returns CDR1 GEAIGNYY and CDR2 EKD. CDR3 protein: CACVGFTGEFSWGTRQMFF. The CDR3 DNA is TGTGCCTGTGTGGGGTTCACTGGGGAATTTTCCTGGGGCACCCGACAGATGTTTTTC.

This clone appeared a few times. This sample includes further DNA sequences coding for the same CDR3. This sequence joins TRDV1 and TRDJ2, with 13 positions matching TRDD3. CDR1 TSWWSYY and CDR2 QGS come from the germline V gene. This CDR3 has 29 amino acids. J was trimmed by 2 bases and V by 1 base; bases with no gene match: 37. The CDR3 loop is CALGERVGLSQFLLLGDTKEPSLTAQLFF. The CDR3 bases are TGTGCTCTTGGGGAACGGGTGGGGCTTTCCCAGTTTCTCCTACTGGGGGATACGAAGGAGCCCTCATTGACAGCACAACTCTTCTTT.

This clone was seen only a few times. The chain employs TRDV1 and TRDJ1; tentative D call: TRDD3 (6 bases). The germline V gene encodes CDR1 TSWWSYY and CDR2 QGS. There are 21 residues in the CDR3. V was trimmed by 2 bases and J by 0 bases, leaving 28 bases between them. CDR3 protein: CALGERYVLAGLTLYTDKLIF. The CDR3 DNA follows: TGTGCTCTTGGGGAAAGATACGTACTAGCTGGGCTTACCTTGTACACCGATAAACTCATCTTT.

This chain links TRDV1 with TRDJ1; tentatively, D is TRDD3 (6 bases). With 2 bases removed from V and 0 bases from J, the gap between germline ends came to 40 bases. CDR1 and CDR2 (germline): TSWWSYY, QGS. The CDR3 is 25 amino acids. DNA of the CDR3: TGTGCTCTTGGGGAAGATAGGACCTACCGTTTCTTGTTCCTTGGGGGCCCAGCGTACACCGATAAACTCATCTTT. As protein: CALGEDRTYRFLFLGGPAYTDKLIF.

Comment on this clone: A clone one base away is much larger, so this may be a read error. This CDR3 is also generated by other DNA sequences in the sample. The CDR3 DNA reads as TGTGCCTGTGACTCTGTACTGGGGGATACGGAGGTGGGTGGAGTGACAGCACAACTCTTCTTT. Residues: CACDSVLGDTEVGGVTAQLFF. The chain has TRDV2 and TRDJ2; 13 nucleotides agree with TRDD3. The V and J ends lost 3 bases and 3 bases, in that order; junction bases with no gene match: 18. CDR3 length: 21 residues. From germline, CDR1 is GEAIGNYY and CDR2 EKD.

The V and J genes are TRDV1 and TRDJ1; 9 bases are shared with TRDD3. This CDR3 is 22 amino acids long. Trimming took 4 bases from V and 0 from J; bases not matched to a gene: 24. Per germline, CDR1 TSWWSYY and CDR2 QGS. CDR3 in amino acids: CALGVLLPKQILGDLYTDKLIF. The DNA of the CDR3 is TGTGCTCTTGGGGTCCTGCTTCCTAAGCAAATACTGGGGGACCTGTACACCGATAAACTCATCTTT.

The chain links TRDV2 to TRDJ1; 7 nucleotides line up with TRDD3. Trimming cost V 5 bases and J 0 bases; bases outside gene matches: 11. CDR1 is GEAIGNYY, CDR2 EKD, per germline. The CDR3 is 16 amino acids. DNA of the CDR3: TGTGCCTGTGCTGCTCTGGGGGGCGTTTACACCGATAAACTCATCTTT. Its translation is CACAALGGVYTDKLIF.

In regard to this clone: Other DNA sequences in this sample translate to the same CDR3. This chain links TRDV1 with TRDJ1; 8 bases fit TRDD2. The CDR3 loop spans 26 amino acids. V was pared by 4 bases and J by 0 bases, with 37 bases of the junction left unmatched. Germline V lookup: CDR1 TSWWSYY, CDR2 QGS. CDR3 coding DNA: TGTGCTCTTGGGGCTTACTTCGGACCCCTCTTCCTACTACTTCCTTGGCCGCGGACCCACACCGATAAACTCATCTTT. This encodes CALGAYFGPLFLLLPWPRTHTDKLIF.

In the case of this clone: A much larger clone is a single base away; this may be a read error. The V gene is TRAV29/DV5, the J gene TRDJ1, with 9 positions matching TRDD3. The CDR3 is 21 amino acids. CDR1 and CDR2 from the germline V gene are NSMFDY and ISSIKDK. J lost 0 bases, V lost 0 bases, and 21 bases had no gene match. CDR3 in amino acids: CAASAASYRGGYQLHTDKLIF. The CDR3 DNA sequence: TGTGCAGCAAGCGCGGCATCCTACCGAGGGGGATACCAACTGCACACCGATAAACTCATCTTT.

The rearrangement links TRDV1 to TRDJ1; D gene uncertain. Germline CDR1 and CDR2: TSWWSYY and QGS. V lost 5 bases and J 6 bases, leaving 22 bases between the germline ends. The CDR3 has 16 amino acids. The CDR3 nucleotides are TGTGCTCTTGGGAGGCTGACGGGGTCAGAACCCTATAAACTCATCTTT. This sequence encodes CALGRLTGSEPYKLIF.

This CDR3 reads CALGELPQYTDKLIF. The CDR3 DNA is TGTGCTCTTGGGGAACTGCCGCAGTACACCGATAAACTCATCTTT. The V call is TRDV1, the J call TRDJ1; D is unclear. Germline V lookup: CDR1 TSWWSYY, CDR2 QGS. This CDR3 is built from 15 residues. With 0 bases removed from V and 0 bases from J, the gap between germline ends came to 8 bases.

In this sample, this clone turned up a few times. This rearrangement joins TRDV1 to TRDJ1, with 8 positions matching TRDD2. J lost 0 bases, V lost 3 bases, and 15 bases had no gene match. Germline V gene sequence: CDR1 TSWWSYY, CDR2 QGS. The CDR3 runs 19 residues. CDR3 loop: CALGDLVFLRLPNTDKLIF. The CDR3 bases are TGTGCTCTTGGGGATCTCGTCTTCCTACGGCTACCGAACACCGATAAACTCATCTTT.

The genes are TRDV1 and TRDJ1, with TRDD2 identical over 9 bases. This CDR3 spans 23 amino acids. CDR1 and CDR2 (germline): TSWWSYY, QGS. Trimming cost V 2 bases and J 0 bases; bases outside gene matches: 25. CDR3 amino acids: CALGELGAFLRYGGGPYTDKLIF. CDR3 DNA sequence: TGTGCTCTTGGGGAATTGGGGGCCTTCCTACGGTATGGTGGGGGCCCGTACACCGATAAACTCATCTTT.

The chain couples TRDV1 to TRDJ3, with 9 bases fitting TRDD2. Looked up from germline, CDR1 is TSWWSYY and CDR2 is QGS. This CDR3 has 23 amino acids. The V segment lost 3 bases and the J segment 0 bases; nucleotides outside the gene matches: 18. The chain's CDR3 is CALGDSPFLLGISSSWDTRQMFF. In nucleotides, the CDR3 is TGTGCTCTTGGGGACTCCCCCTTCCTACTGGGGATATCGAGCTCCTGGGACACCCGACAGATGTTTTTC.

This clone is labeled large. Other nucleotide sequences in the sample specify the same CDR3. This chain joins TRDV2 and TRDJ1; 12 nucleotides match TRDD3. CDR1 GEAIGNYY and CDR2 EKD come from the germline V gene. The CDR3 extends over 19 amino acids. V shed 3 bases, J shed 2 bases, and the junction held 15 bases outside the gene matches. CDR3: CACDFYWGIQGPRTDKLIF. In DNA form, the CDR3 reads TGTGCCTGTGACTTCTACTGGGGGATACAGGGGCCAAGGACCGATAAACTCATCTTT.

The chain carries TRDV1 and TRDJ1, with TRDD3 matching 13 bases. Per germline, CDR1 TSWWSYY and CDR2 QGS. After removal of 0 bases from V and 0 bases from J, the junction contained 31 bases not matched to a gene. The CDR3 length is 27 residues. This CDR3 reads CALGELISFLRPLLLGDTGPDTDKLIF. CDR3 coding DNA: TGTGCTCTTGGGGAACTCATCAGCTTCCTACGCCCCCTCTTACTGGGGGATACGGGCCCCGACACCGATAAACTCATCTTT.

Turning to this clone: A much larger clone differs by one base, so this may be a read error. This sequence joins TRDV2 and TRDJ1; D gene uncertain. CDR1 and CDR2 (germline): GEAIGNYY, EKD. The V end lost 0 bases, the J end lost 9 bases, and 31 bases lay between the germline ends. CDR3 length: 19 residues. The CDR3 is CACDTVPYRGSLGVGELIF. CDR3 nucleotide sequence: TGTGCCTGTGACACCGTACCATATCGGGGCTCATTGGGAGTCGGTGAACTCATCTTT.

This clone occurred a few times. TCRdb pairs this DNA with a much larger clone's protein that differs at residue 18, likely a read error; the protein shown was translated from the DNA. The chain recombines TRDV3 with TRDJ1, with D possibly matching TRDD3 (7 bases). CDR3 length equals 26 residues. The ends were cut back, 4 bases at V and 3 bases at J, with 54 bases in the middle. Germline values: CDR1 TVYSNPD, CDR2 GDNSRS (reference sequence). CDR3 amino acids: CASSGWNGLPQSLTGEIHWCADKLIF. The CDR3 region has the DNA TGTGCCTCCTCGGGATGGAATGGCCTTCCCCAGTCCCTTACTGGGGAAATACACTGGTGCGCCGATAAACTCATCTTT.